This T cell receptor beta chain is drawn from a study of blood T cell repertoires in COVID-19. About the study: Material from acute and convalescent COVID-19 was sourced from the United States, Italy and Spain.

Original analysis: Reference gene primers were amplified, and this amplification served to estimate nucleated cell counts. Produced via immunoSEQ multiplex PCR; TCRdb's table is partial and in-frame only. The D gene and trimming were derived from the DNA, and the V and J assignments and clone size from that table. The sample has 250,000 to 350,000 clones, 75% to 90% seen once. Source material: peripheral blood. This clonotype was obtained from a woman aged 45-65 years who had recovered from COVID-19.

The DNA for the CDR3 is TGTGCCAGCAGCTTAGCGGCCCTGACAGGGGTGAACACTGAAGCTTTCTTT. Translation: CASSLAALTGVNTEAFF. This chain links TRBV11-1 with TRBJ1-1; 8 nucleotides agree with TRBD1. Germline V gene lookup returns CDR1 SGHAT and CDR2 FQDESV (reference sequence). The V segment lost 0 bases and the J segment 0 bases; nucleotides outside the gene matches: 6. CDR3 length: 17 residues.